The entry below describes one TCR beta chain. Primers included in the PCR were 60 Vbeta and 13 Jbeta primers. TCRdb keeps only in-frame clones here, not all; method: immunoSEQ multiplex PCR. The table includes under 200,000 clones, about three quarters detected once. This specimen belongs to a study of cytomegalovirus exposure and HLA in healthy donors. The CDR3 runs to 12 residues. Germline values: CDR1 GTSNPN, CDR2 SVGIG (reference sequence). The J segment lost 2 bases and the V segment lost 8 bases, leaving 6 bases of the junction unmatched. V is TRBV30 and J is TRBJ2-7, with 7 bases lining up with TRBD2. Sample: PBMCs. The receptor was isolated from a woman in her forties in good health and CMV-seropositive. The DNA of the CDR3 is TGTGCCGGGACTACAGAGCCCTACGAGCAGTACTTC. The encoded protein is CAGTTEPYEQYF.